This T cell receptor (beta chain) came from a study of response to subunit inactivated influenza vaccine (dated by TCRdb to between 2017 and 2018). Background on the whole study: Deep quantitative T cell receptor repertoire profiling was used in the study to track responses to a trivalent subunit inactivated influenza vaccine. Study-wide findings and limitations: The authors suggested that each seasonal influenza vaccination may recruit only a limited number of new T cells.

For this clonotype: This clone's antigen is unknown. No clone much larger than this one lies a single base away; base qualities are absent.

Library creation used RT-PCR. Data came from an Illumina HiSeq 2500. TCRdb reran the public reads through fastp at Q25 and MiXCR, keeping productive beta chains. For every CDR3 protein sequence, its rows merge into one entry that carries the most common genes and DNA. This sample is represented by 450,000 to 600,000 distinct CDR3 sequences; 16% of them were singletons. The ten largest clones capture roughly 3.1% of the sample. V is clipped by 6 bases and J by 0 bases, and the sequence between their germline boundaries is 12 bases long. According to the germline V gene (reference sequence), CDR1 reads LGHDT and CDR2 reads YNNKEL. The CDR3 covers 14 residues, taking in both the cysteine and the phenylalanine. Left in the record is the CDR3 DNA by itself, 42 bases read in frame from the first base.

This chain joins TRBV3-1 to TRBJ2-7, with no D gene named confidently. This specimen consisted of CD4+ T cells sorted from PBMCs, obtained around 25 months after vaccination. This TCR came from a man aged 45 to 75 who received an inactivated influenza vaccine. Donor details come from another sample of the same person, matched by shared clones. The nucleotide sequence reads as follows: TGTGCCAGCAGTGGAACAGCAAGCTCCTACGAGCAGTACTTC. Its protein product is CASSGTASSYEQYF.